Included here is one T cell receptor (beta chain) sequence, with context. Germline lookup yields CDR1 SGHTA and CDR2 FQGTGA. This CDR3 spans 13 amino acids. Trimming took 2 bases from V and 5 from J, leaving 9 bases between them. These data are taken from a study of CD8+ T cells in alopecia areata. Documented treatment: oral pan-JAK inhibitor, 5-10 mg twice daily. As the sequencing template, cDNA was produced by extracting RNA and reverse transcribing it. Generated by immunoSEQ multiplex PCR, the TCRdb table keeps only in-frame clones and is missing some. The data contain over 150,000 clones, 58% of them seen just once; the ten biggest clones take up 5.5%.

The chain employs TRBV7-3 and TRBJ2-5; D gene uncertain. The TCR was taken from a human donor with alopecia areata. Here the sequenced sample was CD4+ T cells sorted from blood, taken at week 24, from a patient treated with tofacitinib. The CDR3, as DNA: TGTGCCAGCAGCTTAGGGGTTAGGGAGACCCAGTACTTC. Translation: CASSLGVRETQYF.